The clone carrying this T cell receptor beta chain showed up just a few times. What it recognizes is unknown. This entry comes from a study of cytotoxic CD8 clonotypes in ibrutinib-treated CLL. The overall study: Investigators reported some 25 partial and 2 complete responses; after median about 70 months, approximately 15 patients remained remitted and about 12 progressed. Response samples were obtained once patients had received a median about 11 months of treatment, range 6 to 36. Findings and caveats of the study: Clonotypes that were public were uncommon, and they contracted or stayed stable on treatment.

Measured with immunoSEQ multiplex PCR; TCRdb has only the in-frame clones, and not every one. The table records about 49,000 clones, about half of them present only once. V was shortened by 8 bases and J by 8 bases, with 18 bases between the two germline ends. The CDR3 runs 14 residues. The germline gives CDR1 MDHEN, CDR2 SYDVKM. The rearrangement uses TRBV28 and TRBJ1-4, with D perhaps matching TRBD1 (6 bases). The sequencing used PBMCs, collected after 12 months of ibrutinib treatment. This receptor was taken from a human donor with chronic lymphocytic leukemia. The CDR3 is CASGTGTSGEKLFF. CDR3 bases: TGTGCCAGCGGAACAGGGACGTCCGGAGAAAAACTGTTTTTT.